The 15 T cell receptor beta chains presented below share a single source sample, sequenced in a study of T cell responses to AZD1222 COVID-19 vaccine. Some clones are missing from TCRdb's copy, which holds only in-frame ones; the method was immunoSEQ multiplex PCR. The table has 120,000 or so clones, less than 95% seen once; the top ten hold about 7%. Sequenced material: peripheral blood, taken on day 0 of AZD1222 vaccination. The receptors were gathered from an adult in good health.

This clone was seen a single time. CDR3 loop: CASSEQMPGTGNTIYF. CDR3 nucleotide sequence: TGTGCCAGCAGTGAACAGATGCCAGGAACGGGAAACACCATATATTTT. The rearrangement joins TRBV2 to TRBJ1-3; no reliable D call. The CDR3 length is 16 residues. Looked up from germline, CDR1 is SNHLY and CDR2 is FYNNEI. Trimming took 2 bases from V and 4 from J, leaving 15 bases between them. Drawing the rest from reference TRBV2 and TRBJ1-3, the complete variable domain is EPEVTQTPSHQVTQMGQEVILRCVPISNHLYFYWYRQILGQKVEFLVSFYNNEISEKSEIFDDQFSVERPDGSNFTLKIRSTKLEDSAMYFCASSEQMPGTGNTIYFGEGSWLTVV.

This chain links TRBV11-2 with TRBJ2-3, with D tentatively TRBD1 (5 bases). Per the germline V gene, CDR1 is SGHAT and CDR2 is FQNNGV. The CDR3 has 16 residues. V shed 5 bases and J shed 1 base, with 16 bases lying between them. The CDR3 nucleotides read TGTGCCAGCAGCCGTGAGCAGGGTTTCGGCACAGATACGCAGTATTTT. Translation gives CASSREQGFGTDTQYF.

This chain connects TRBV19 to TRBJ1-5, with a possible D match to TRBD1 (5 bases). CDR3 length: 14 residues. V shed 5 bases and J shed 4 bases, with 12 bases lying between them. Germline-derived CDR1 and CDR2 are LNHDA and SQIVND (reference sequence). The CDR3 DNA reads TGTGCCAGTAGTTGGAGGGGCCGTAATCAGCCCCAGCATTTT. Protein: CASSWRGRNQPQHF.

The V and J genes are TRBV5-1 and TRBJ2-3; D may be TRBD1 (6 bases). CDR1 and CDR2 from the germline V gene are SGHRS and YFSETQ. The CDR3 loop spans 15 amino acids. V was shortened by 0 bases and J by 2 bases, with 10 bases between the two germline ends. CDR3 bases: TGCGCCAGCAGCTTGGTGGACAGCATCACAGATACGCAGTATTTT. Translation gives CASSLVDSITDTQYF.

This chain connects TRBV28 to TRBJ1-4; D gene uncertain. Trimming removed 6 bases at V and 5 bases at J, with 19 bases between. From germline, CDR1 is MDHEN and CDR2 SYDVKM. This CDR3 is 16 amino acids long. The CDR3 sequence: CASSSTTTGFNEKLFF. The CDR3, as DNA: TGTGCCAGCAGCTCAACTACGACGGGTTTCAATGAAAAACTGTTTTTT.

The chain couples TRBV7-9 to TRBJ2-7; D might be TRBD1 (6 bases). Trimming removed 7 bases at V and 3 bases at J, with 13 bases between. The CDR3 consists of 13 residues. Looked up from germline, CDR1 is SEHNR and CDR2 is FQNEAQ (reference sequence). CDR3 sequence reads: CASTIGTLYEQYF. The CDR3, as DNA: TGTGCCAGCACCATCGGGACACTCTACGAGCAGTACTTC.

In this sample, this clone turned up once. The chain employs TRBV11-2 and TRBJ1-1; 8 nucleotides align to TRBD1. The trim removed 5 bases at V and 6 bases at J, leaving 8 bases unmatched. Looked up from germline, CDR1 is SGHAT and CDR2 is FQNNGV. The CDR3 has 14 residues. CDR3 bases: TGTGCCAGCAGCAACACAGGACAGGGCGCTGAAGCTTTCTTT. The encoded protein is CASSNTGQGAEAFF.

The chain recombines TRBV18 with TRBJ2-1; D might be TRBD1 or TRBD2, each matching 5 bases. V shed 3 bases and J shed 1 base, with 13 bases lying between them. The CDR3 is 16 residues long. Germline V gene lookup returns CDR1 KGHSH and CDR2 LQKENI. The CDR3 coding sequence is TGTGCCAGCTCACCGGCAGGGAGAAATTCCTACAATGAGCAGTTCTTC. Translating it yields CASSPAGRNSYNEQFF.

This chain connects TRBV28 to TRBJ1-1, with D unresolved. This CDR3 region has 12 residues. The germline V gene has CDR1 MDHEN and CDR2 SYDVKM. V lost 1 base, J lost 3 bases, and 3 bases lay in between. The CDR3 loop reads CASSLSDTEAFF. The CDR3, as DNA: TGTGCCAGCAGTTTATCGGACACTGAAGCTTTCTTT. The full variable domain, in which reference TRBV28 and TRBJ1-1 provide the parts outside the CDR3, is DVKVTQSSRYLVKRTGEKVFLECVQDMDHENMFWYRQDPGLGLRLIYFSYDVKMKEKGDIPEGYSVSREKKERFSLILESASTNQTSMYLCASSLSDTEAFFGQGTRLTVV.

The genes are TRBV5-1 and TRBJ2-6; 9 nucleotides agree with TRBD1. The CDR3 length is 18 residues. Germline lookup yields CDR1 SGHRS and CDR2 YFSETQ. The V segment lost 5 bases and the J segment 1 base; nucleotides outside the gene matches: 10. CDR3 sequence reads: CASRGTGTGPSGANVLTF. CDR3 DNA: TGCGCCAGCAGGGGGACCGGGACAGGGCCGTCTGGGGCCAACGTCCTGACTTTC.

This rearrangement joins TRBV27 to TRBJ1-5; maybe TRBD1 (5 bases). Germline V gene data show CDR1 as MNHEY and CDR2 as SMNVEV (reference sequence). CDR3 length: 13 residues. V dropped 1 base and J dropped 5 bases, with 6 bases sitting between them. CDR3 in amino acids: CASSLLGDQPQHF. In DNA, the CDR3 is TGTGCCAGCAGTTTATTGGGGGATCAGCCCCAGCATTTT.

The chain uses TRBV2 and TRBJ2-2; maybe TRBD1 (5 bases). Trimming pared 6 bases from V and 6 bases from J, leaving 14 bases between. The CDR3 sequence is 14 residues long. The germline V gene encodes CDR1 SNHLY and CDR2 FYNNEI. The CDR3, as DNA: TGTGCCAGCAGGGCAGGGTTGGGCGCCGGGGAGCTGTTTTTT. Encoded protein: CASRAGLGAGELFF.

The gene calls are TRBV4-1 and TRBJ1-4; D is undetermined. Deletions cut 1 base from V and 12 bases from J, with 15 bases between. Germline lookup yields CDR1 MGHRA and CDR2 YSYEKL. The CDR3 extends over 14 amino acids. As DNA, the CDR3 is TGCGCCAGCAGCCAAGTCTTCGGAATCGATGAACTGTTTTTT. Translation gives CASSQVFGIDELFF.

In DNA, the CDR3 is TGTGCCAGCAGCTCCGCCCCTAGCGGAGTCTCCTACAATGAGCAGTTCTTC. This gives the protein CASSSAPSGVSYNEQFF. V usage is TRBV5-8 and J usage is TRBJ2-1, with 7 bases matching TRBD2. CDR3 length equals 17 residues. Germline V CDR1 and CDR2: SGHTS, YDEGEE. The ends lost 3 bases at V and 0 bases at J; junction bases unmatched: 9.

This rearrangement joins TRBV9 to TRBJ2-2; D is uncertain. Germline V lookup: CDR1 SGDLS, CDR2 YYNGEE. This CDR3 spans 13 amino acids. V lost 5 bases and J lost 1, with 6 bases in between. CDR3 in amino acids: CASRDGNTGELFF. CDR3 in DNA: TGTGCCAGCAGGGACGGGAACACCGGGGAGCTGTTTTTT.